This T cell receptor beta chain was sequenced for a study of blood T cell repertoires in COVID-19. Study summary: Both acute and convalescent COVID-19 samples were obtained from the United States, Italy and Spain. The cDNA or gDNA used as material had been derived from T cells, B-cell-depleted T cells, or PBMCs.

This clone was observed a few times. Original analysis: Reference gene primer amplification gave nucleated cell count estimates. The table came from immunoSEQ multiplex PCR; TCRdb's copy has only in-frame clones and leaves some out. Clonal size and the V and J genes are those of that table, whereas D and trimming came from the DNA. The table records about 260,000 clones, approximately 84% of them present only once. Looked up from germline, CDR1 is SGHRS and CDR2 is YFSETQ. The CDR3 has 15 residues. Trimming removed 4 bases from V and 9 bases from J; junction bases left unmatched: 12. This chain joins TRBV5-1 and TRBJ2-1, with 8 bases that match TRBD1. The sequenced material came from peripheral blood. The sequence was obtained from a human donor in a cohort sampled during active COVID-19. CDR3 amino acids: CASSLKSQGAGEQFF. CDR3 in DNA: TGCGCCAGCAGCCTTAAATCTCAGGGGGCGGGTGAGCAGTTCTTC.